This T cell receptor (beta chain) was observed in a study of blood T cells in healthy people across ages. Whole-study results and caveats: Roughly linear age-related decline in beta diversity appeared, significant by age around 40.

CDR1 is MDHEN and CDR2 is SYDVKM in the germline V gene. The ends were cut back, 11 bases at V and 7 bases at J, with 26 bases in the middle. CDR3 length equals 15 residues. With a J-beta primer mix and a sample-barcoded 5' primer, a second PCR ran roughly 6 to 12 cycles. One entry per CDR3 protein results from TCRdb running MiXCR on the 5' RACE reads. The table has roughly 790,000 distinct CDR3 sequences, roughly 45% seen once. This clonotype was seen ten or more times. The antigen remains unidentified. This TCR came from a woman aged 55-69 years in good health. The V and J genes are TRBV28 and TRBJ2-5, with D perhaps TRBD1 (6 bases). The specimen sequenced was blood. The CDR3 reads CAEGPSGGSRGTQYF. CDR3 coding DNA: TGTGCCGAGGGGCCAAGCGGCGGTTCCAGGGGGACCCAGTACTTC.